This T cell receptor (beta chain) emerged from a study of control samples from healthy donors and cancer patients. V shed 3 bases, J shed 0 bases, and the junction held 5 bases outside the gene matches. The CDR3 has 14 amino acids. Germline CDR1 reads SQVTM; CDR2 reads ANQGSEA. Produced via immunoSEQ multiplex PCR; TCRdb's table is partial and in-frame only. Of about 150,000 clones detected, approximately 88% appear once; the ten largest clones hold more than 4%. The source is a man aged 25 to 40 in good health. The specimen sequenced was blood. The gene calls are TRBV29-1 and TRBJ2-7, with TRBD1 identical over 7 bases. The CDR3 region has the DNA TGCAGCGTTGATACCGGGACAGCCTCCTACGAGCAGTACTTC. As protein: CSVDTGTASYEQYF.